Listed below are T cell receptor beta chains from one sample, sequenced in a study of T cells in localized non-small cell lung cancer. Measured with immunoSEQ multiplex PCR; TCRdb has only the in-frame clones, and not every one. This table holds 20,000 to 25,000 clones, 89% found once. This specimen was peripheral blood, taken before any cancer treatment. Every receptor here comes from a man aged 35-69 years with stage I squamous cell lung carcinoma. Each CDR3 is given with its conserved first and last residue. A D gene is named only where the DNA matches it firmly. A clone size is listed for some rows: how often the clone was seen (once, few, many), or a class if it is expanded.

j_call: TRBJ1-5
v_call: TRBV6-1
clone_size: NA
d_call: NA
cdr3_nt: TGTGCCAGCAGTGAAGTGGGGGGCGCGGGTCAGCCCCAGCATTTT
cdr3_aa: CASSEVGGAGQPQHF

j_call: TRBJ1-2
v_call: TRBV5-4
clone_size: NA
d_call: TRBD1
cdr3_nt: TGTGCCAGCAGCATTAAGACAGGGGGCTATGGCTACACCTTC
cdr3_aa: CASSIKTGGYGYTF

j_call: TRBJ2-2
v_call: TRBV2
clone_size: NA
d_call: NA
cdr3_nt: TGTGCCAGCAGTCCCCAGGAAAACACCGGGGAGCTGTTTTTT
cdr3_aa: CASSPQENTGELFF

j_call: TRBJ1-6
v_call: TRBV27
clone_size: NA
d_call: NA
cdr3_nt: TGTGCCAGCAGTTTTATCCAGGGAGGTTCACCCCTCCACTTT
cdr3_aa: CASSFIQGGSPLHF

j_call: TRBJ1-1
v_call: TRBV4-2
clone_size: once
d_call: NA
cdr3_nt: TGTGCCAGCAGCCAAGAACTTAACAGGCTAGGCACTGAAGCTTTCTTT
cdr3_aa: CASSQELNRLGTEAFF

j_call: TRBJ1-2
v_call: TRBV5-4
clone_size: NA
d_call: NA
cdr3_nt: TGTGCCAGCAGCTTGGAAGGGCCCTATGGCTACACCTTC
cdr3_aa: CASSLEGPYGYTF

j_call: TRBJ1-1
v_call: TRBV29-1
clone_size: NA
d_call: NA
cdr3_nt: TGCAGCGTTGATTTGGGGAACACTGAAGCTTTCTTT
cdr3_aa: CSVDLGNTEAFF

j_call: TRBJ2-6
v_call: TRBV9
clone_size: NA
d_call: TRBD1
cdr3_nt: TGTGCCAGCAGCGCTGGACTGGGGACAGGGGGCTTTGGGGCCAACGTCCTGACTTTC
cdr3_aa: CASSAGLGTGGFGANVLTF

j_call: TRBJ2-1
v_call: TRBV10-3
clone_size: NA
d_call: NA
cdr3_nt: TGTCATACCAGAGGGAAGAGCGACAATGAGCAGTTCTTC
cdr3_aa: CHTRGKSDNEQFF

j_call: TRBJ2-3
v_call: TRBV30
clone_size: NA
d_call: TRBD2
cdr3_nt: TGTGCCTGGAGTTCGGCGGGGGGGTTTGATACGCAGTATTTT
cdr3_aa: CAWSSAGGFDTQYF

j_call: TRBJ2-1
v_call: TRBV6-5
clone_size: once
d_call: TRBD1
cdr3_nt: TGTGCCAGCAGTAGACAGGGATCCCGCAATGAGCAGTTCTTC
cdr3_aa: CASSRQGSRNEQFF

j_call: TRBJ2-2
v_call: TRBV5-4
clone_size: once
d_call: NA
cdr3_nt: TGTGCCAGCAGCTTGGCCGGGATGGACACCGGGGAGCTGTTTTTT
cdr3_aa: CASSLAGMDTGELFF

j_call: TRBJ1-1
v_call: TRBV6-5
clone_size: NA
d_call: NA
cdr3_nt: TGTGCCAGCAGCCCGGGGGGAGGCCATAAAGCTTTCTTT
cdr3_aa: CASSPGGGHKAFF

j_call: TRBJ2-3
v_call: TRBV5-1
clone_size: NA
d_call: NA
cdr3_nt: TGCGCCAGCACCTTTAGCAAGCGCACAGATACGCAGTATTTT
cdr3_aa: CASTFSKRTDTQYF

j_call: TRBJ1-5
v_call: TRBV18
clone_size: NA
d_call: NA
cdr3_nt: TGTGCCAGCTCACCAAGGGCCGATAGCAATCAGCCCCAGCATTTT
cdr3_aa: CASSPRADSNQPQHF

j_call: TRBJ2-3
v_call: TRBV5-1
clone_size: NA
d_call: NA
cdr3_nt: TGCGCCAGCAGCTTGTCTCTGGGGGGAGCAGATACGCAGTATTTT
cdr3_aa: CASSLSLGGADTQYF

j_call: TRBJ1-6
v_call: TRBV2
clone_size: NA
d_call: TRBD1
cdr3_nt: TGTGCCAGCAGCTCGACAGGGGGGGCACCCCTCCACTTT
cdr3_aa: CASSSTGGAPLHF

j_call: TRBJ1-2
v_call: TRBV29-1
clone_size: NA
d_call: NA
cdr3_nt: TGCAGCGTTGAAGATCTTTCGGTTCTCAGGGGCTATGGCTACACCTTC
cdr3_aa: CSVEDLSVLRGYGYTF

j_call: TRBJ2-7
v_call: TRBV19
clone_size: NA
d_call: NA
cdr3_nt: TGTGCCAGTAGTATTGGGCCCGACACCTTCTACGAGCAGTACTTC
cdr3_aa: CASSIGPDTFYEQYF

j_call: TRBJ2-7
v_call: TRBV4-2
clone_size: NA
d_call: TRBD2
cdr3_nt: TGTGCCAGCAGCTCTTTAGCGGGGGGGTTGAACGAGCAGTACTTC
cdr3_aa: CASSSLAGGLNEQYF

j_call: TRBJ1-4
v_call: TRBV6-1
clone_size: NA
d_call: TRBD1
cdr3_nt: TGTGCCAGCAGTGCCGGACAGGGGGCAGCTAATGAAAAACTGTTTTTT
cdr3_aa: CASSAGQGAANEKLFF

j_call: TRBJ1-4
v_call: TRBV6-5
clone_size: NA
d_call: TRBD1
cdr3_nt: TGTGCCAGCAGTTACGACAGGGGCGGTGAAAAACTGTTTTTT
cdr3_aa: CASSYDRGGEKLFF

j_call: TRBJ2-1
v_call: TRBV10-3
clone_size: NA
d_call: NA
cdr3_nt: TGTGCCATCAGTGAGTCGACATGGGGTAAACGCTCCTACAATGAGCAGTTCTTC
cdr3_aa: CAISESTWGKRSYNEQFF

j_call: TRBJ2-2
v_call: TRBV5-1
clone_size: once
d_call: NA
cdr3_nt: TGCGCCAGCACCCCGGGCGGCATCACCGGGGAGCTGTTTTTT
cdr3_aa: CASTPGGITGELFF

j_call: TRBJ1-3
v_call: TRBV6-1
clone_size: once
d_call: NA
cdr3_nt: TGTGCCAGCAGTAGAGACAGCCCTAGAAACACCATATATTTT
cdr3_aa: CASSRDSPRNTIYF

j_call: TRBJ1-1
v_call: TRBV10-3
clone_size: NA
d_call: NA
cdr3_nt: TGTGCCATCAGTGAGGCAGGGTTAACTGAAGCTTTCTTT
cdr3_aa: CAISEAGLTEAFF

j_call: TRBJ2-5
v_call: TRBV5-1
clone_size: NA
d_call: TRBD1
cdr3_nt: TGCGCCAGCGTATTGGGGACAGGGGCAGAGACCCAGTACTTC
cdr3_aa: CASVLGTGAETQYF

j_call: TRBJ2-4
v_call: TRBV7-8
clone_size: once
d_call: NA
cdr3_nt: TGTGCCAGCAGCCCTCGACAGGCACTAGCCAAAAACATTCAGTACTTC
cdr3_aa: CASSPRQALAKNIQYF

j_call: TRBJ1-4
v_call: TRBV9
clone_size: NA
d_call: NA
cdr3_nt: TGTGCCAGCAGCGTAGCGCCCCTTCGGGAAAAACTGTTTTTT
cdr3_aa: CASSVAPLREKLFF

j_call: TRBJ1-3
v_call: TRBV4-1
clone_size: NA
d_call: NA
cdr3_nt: TGCGCCAGCAGCCAGGGCGGGGGCAGGGACACTGGAAACACCATATATTTT
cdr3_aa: CASSQGGGRDTGNTIYF